The 12 T cell receptor beta chains reported below all come from one sample, sequenced in a study of T cells in Graves' hyperthyroidism and ophthalmopathy. Researchers took RNA transcripts and amplified the TCR beta CDR3 regions from them. An initial round of RT-PCR targeting the TCR CDR3 relied on the HTBI primer set. One entry per CDR3 protein results from TCRdb running MiXCR on the multiplex PCR reads. The sample includes some 800,000 distinct CDR3 sequences, 35% to 40% of them seen just once. The sample taken for sequencing was blood. The receptors were gathered from a man younger than 30 with Graves' hyperthyroidism.

This clonotype came up a few times. The rearrangement links TRBV12-3 or TRBV12-4 to TRBJ1-1; D possibly corresponds to TRBD1 (6 bases). The CDR3 length is 14 residues. Trimming shortened V by 4 bases and J by 4 bases, and 13 bases separated the two germline ends. CDR3 protein: CASSSTEGGTEAFF. In DNA, the CDR3 is TGTGCCAGCAGTTCGACCGAGGGGGGCACTGAAGCTTTCTTT.

This clonotype was seen more than once but under ten times. This chain joins TRBV4-3 and TRBJ1-1; no firm D call. Germline V gene lookup returns CDR1 LGHNA and CDR2 YSLEER. The CDR3 runs to 14 residues. Trimming stripped 1 base from V and 10 bases from J, with 16 bases between. DNA of the CDR3: TGCGCCAGCAGCCAAGCCCTATCCTTGAGTTCAGCTTTCTTT. Translated: CASSQALSLSSAFF.

The chain has TRBV9 and TRBJ2-7; 9 bases agree with TRBD2. Germline CDR1 reads SGDLS; CDR2 reads YYNGEE. The CDR3 is made up of 15 amino acids. J gave up 4 bases and V 4 bases, and 9 bases lay outside the gene matches. CDR3: CASSLVSGSAYEQYF. As DNA, the CDR3 is TGTGCCAGCAGCTTAGTTAGCGGGAGTGCGTACGAGCAGTACTTC.

Many counts were recorded for this clonotype. The gene calls are TRBV2 and TRBJ2-2; D is perhaps TRBD1 (7 bases). The CDR3 extends over 14 amino acids. Trimming stripped 6 bases from V and 4 bases from J, with 12 bases between. Germline loops: CDR1 SNHLY, CDR2 FYNNEI. Here the CDR3 reads CASRRGQTTGELFF. CDR3 DNA sequence: TGTGCCAGCAGGCGGGGACAGACCACCGGGGAGCTGTTTTTT.

As regards this clonotype: At one of its ends the junction is not consistent with the germline gene, which may arise from a read error. V usage is TRBV7-9 and J usage is TRBJ1-1; D gene ambiguous. Germline V gene lookup returns CDR1 SEHNR and CDR2 FQNEAQ (reference sequence). CDR3 length: 15 residues. As DNA, the CDR3 is TGCGCCAGCAGCCAAGTAGAGGGAGCGAACACTGAAGCTTTCTTT. Its translation: CASSQVEGANTEAFF. The complete variable domain, with remaining parts taken from reference TRBV7-9 and TRBJ1-1, reads DTGVSQNPRHKITKRGQNVTFRCDPISEHNRLYWYRQTLGQGPEFLTYFQNEAQLEKSRLLSDRFSAERPKGSFSTLEIQRTEQGDSAMYLCASSQVEGANTEAFFGQGTRLTVV.

This clonotype was found a few times. The chain recombines TRBV7-9 with TRBJ2-2, with 8 nucleotides matching TRBD2. Germline lookup yields CDR1 SEHNR and CDR2 FQNEAQ (reference sequence). The CDR3 extends over 13 amino acids. Trimming removed 4 bases from V and 9 bases from J; junction bases left unmatched: 4. Here the CDR3 reads CASSSAGGRELFF. DNA of the CDR3: TGTGCCAGCAGCTCGGCGGGGGGCCGGGAGCTGTTTTTT.

This clonotype was seen repeatedly, ten times or more. The CDR3 DNA reads as TGTGCCATCAGTGACCCGGACAGGGGCGGTAGCACTGAAGCTTTCTTT. Translation gives CAISDPDRGGSTEAFF. The chain is built from TRBV10-3 and TRBJ1-1; 9 positions agree with TRBD1. This CDR3 region has 16 residues. V gave up 3 bases and J gave up 4 bases; unmatched junction bases: 9. Germline lookup yields CDR1 ENHRY and CDR2 SYGVKD.

The genes are TRBV20-1 and TRBJ1-6; 10 bases align to TRBD1. The length of the CDR3 is 15 residues. The V segment lost 8 bases and the J segment 7 bases; nucleotides outside the gene matches: 11. Germline loops: CDR1 DFQATT, CDR2 SNEGSKA (reference sequence). The CDR3 DNA reads TGCAGTTCCCCCGACAGGGGGCTGCCGAATTCACCCCTCCACTTT. Its translation is CSSPDRGLPNSPLHF.

This clonotype was counted at least ten times. The chain employs TRBV9 and TRBJ2-5; the D gene is possibly TRBD2 (5 bases). The V and J ends lost 1 base and 4 bases respectively, with 8 bases between them. Germline values: CDR1 SGDLS, CDR2 YYNGEE. The CDR3 is made up of 13 amino acids. As DNA, the CDR3 is TGTGCCAGCAGCGTAAGGGAGCGAGAGACCCAGTACTTC. As protein: CASSVRERETQYF. Together with reference TRBV9 and TRBJ2-5, the CDR3 gives the full variable domain: DSGVTQTPKHLITATGQRVTLRCSPRSGDLSVYWYQQSLDQGLQFLIQYYNGEERAKGNILERFSAQQFPDLHSELNLSSLELGDSALYFCASSVRERETQYFGPGTRLLVL.

This clonotype was seen repeatedly, ten times or more. This rearrangement joins TRBV2 to TRBJ1-6, with 7 bases lining up with TRBD1. The CDR3 loop spans 18 amino acids. The V gene end was trimmed by 1 base and the J gene end by 10 bases; junction bases not matched to a gene: 16. Germline CDR1 SNHLY, CDR2 FYNNEI. CDR3 sequence: CASSEEGTESPDRSPLHF. The CDR3 coding sequence is TGTGCCAGCAGTGAAGAGGGGACAGAATCACCCGACCGGTCACCCCTCCACTTT.

Only a few counts were recorded for this clonotype. The chain couples TRBV7-2 to TRBJ2-7; D is perhaps TRBD1 (5 bases). CDR1 is SGHTA, CDR2 FQGNSA, per germline. Trimming pared 5 bases from V and 4 bases from J, leaving 12 bases between. There are 13 residues in the CDR3. The CDR3 sequence is CASSPGREYEQYF. The CDR3 DNA reads TGTGCCAGCAGCCCGGGCAGGGAATACGAGCAGTACTTC.

The J gene is TRBJ1-1, the V gene TRBV9, with 11 positions matching TRBD1. Losses at the gene ends were 4 bases for V and 0 bases for J; bases not matched to a gene: 5. This CDR3 is 16 amino acids long. The germline CDR1 and CDR2 sequences are SGDLS and YYNGEE. As DNA, the CDR3 is TGTGCCAGCAGCTATGGGACAGGGGGTATGAACACTGAAGCTTTCTTT. Its protein product is CASSYGTGGMNTEAFF.